The present T cell receptor (beta chain) was sequenced within a study of blood T cell repertoires in COVID-19. The wider study: Spain, Italy and the United States supplied samples that represented acute and convalescent COVID-19.

V shed 1 base and J shed 3 bases, with 11 bases lying between them. Germline CDR1 and CDR2: LNHNV and YYDKDF (reference sequence). The CDR3 runs 15 residues. Source study methods: The assay estimated nucleated cells by amplifying reference gene primers. Repertoires were generated with immunoSEQ multiplex PCR, while TCRdb's copy carries only in-frame clones and drops some. The DNA gave D and trimming, while V, J and clone size come from that table. The table shows about 240,000 clones, with 82% occurring only once. What was sequenced was peripheral blood. The chain couples TRBV15 to TRBJ2-3, with a tentative D call TRBD2 (7 bases). The TCR comes from a woman in her sixties with active or convalescent COVID-19. Here the CDR3 reads CATSRGGGATDTQYF. The CDR3 DNA reads TGTGCCACCAGCAGAGGAGGGGGGGCTACAGATACGCAGTATTTT.